This is a list of T cell receptor beta chains from one sample in a study of OX40 agonist ivuxolimab in advanced cancers. Only in-frame clones appear in the TCRdb table, and some are missing; sequencing was by immunoSEQ multiplex PCR. The table shows around 63,000 clones, with less than 85% occurring only once. This sample comprised CD4+ or CD8+ T cells sorted from blood, obtained in a trial of the OX40 agonist ivuxolimab. The receptors were sampled from an adult with an advanced solid tumor such as melanoma, head and neck, liver or kidney cancer. Both conserved end residues are trimmed from each CDR3.

cdr3_length j_call v_call cdr3_aa
13 TRBJ2-1 TRBV27 ATRFPGQGLNEQF
13 TRBJ2-7 TRBV30 AWSDSGTGRDEQY
12 TRBJ2-7 TRBV28 ASTSFQGSYEQY
11 TRBJ1-1 TRBV30 AWSVGRVTKAF
9 TRBJ1-1 TRBV9 ASSGEQKAF
15 TRBJ2-1 TRBV7-9 ASSFAASGTRDNEQF
11 TRBJ1-1 TRBV5-1 ASSLPQGLQAF
14 TRBJ1-5 TRBV7-2 ASSLGPGVTNQPQH
13 TRBJ1-5 TRBV11-2 ASSPGTGGNQPQH
14 TRBJ1-1 TRBV5-1 ASSLGVLELNTEAF
13 TRBJ2-7 TRBV6-6 ASSRLASQRYEQY
10 TRBJ2-1 TRBV6-6 ATGGVYNEQF
13 TRBJ1-5 TRBV25-1 ASSAAGTGFLPQH
12 TRBJ1-3 TRBV5-5 ASSLVGRGNTIY
15 TRBJ2-5 TRBV10-1 ASSGLAGGPRQETQY
15 TRBJ1-1 TRBV11-2 ASSLGPRLFMNTEAF
16 TRBJ2-7 TRBV7-2 ASSLRTSGRQEVYEQY
11 TRBJ2-7 TRBV28 ASTDRGSYEQY
11 TRBJ1-5 TRBV5-1 ASSLAVDQPQH
12 TRBJ2-7 TRBV19 ASAQLAGPYEQY
9 TRBJ1-1 TRBV27 ASSGAAEAF
13 TRBJ2-1 TRBV18 ASSPSVSSYNEQF
13 TRBJ1-1 TRBV9 ASSVFGMGNTEAF